Each of the 10 T cell receptor beta chains below was sequenced from the same sample in a study of spatial heterogeneity in lung cancer. Study outcomes and limitations: It was found that expanded intratumoral alpha and beta TCR counts tracked tumor mutation counts.

Time point defined: sample taken at primary tumor resection. Antigens of these TCRs are unknown. TCRdb fed the 5' RACE reads into MiXCR, producing one record per CDR3 protein. This sample has around 5,000 distinct CDR3 sequences, with around 13% found just once. Source: lung tumor tissue, taken at surgery. The receptors originated from a female donor with early-stage non-small cell lung cancer.

This clonotype is categorized as medium-sized. The CDR3 DNA follows: TGTGCCAGCAGTGAAAAGGGTTATGGCTACACCTTC. It codes for CASSEKGYGYTF. This chain uses TRBV6-4 with TRBJ1-2; D call uncertain. Germline V gene sequence: CDR1 MRHNA, CDR2 SNTAGT. The CDR3 length is 12 residues. V was trimmed by 3 bases and J by 5 bases, leaving 7 bases between them.

By share, this clonotype ranks as large. V is TRBV5-1 and J is TRBJ2-6, with D possibly being TRBD1 (6 bases). Germline V CDR1 and CDR2: SGHRS, YFSETQ. This CDR3 is built from 14 residues. The V end lost 7 bases, the J end lost 1 base, and 9 bases lay between the germline ends. CDR3 residues: CASHRDSGANVLTF. As DNA, the CDR3 is TGCGCCAGCCACAGGGATTCTGGGGCCAACGTCCTGACTTTC.

This clonotype showed up many times. The chain joins TRBV6-5 to TRBJ2-1, with 7 bases fitting TRBD1. The germline V gene encodes CDR1 MNHEY and CDR2 SVGAGI. Unmatched junction bases numbered 12, after V lost 2 bases and J lost 8 bases. CDR3 size: 16 residues. CDR3 protein: CASSYGRGGSFDEQFF. CDR3 in DNA: TGTGCCAGCAGTTACGGGAGAGGGGGCTCATTTGATGAGCAGTTCTTC.

This chain links TRBV27 with TRBJ1-1, with D unresolved. CDR3 length equals 14 residues. V was pared by 5 bases and J by 4 bases, with 14 bases between. Germline CDR1 reads MNHEY; CDR2 reads SMNVEV (reference sequence). The CDR3 sequence: CASSTLSGSTEAFF. CDR3 DNA: TGTGCCAGCAGTACCCTATCGGGGTCCACTGAAGCTTTCTTT.

To note about this clonotype: This CDR3 is missing its conserved last phenylalanine or tryptophan, likely due to a read error. No DNA is shown, since the ends of the CDR3 on it are uncertain; the CDR3 is the one TCRdb lists. The chain recombines TRBV7-9 with TRBJ2-7. The CDR3 is 8 amino acids in total, end residues counted. Germline CDR1 and CDR2: SEHNR and FQNEAQ (reference sequence). The CDR3 spells CASSLSTL.

The chain carries TRBV2 and TRBJ2-1; D uncertain. Germline V CDR1 and CDR2: SNHLY, FYNNEI. Trimming took off 4 bases at V and 2 bases at J, with 9 bases between the two ends. CDR3 length equals 14 residues. The CDR3 DNA reads as TGTGCCAGCAGTGGGCCGGGTACCTACAATGAGCAGTTCTTC. It codes for CASSGPGTYNEQFF.

This clonotype qualifies as medium-sized. This chain joins TRBV19 and TRBJ2-1; the D gene is possibly TRBD2 (6 bases). Between the trimmed V and J ends, which lost 2 bases and 9 bases, there was a span of 17 bases. The CDR3 is made up of 15 amino acids. Germline loops: CDR1 LNHDA, CDR2 SQIVND (reference sequence). The CDR3 loop reads CASSIRNSFSGEQFF. The CDR3 nucleotides are TGTGCCAGTAGTATAAGAAACTCGTTTAGCGGTGAGCAGTTCTTC. Together with reference TRBV19 and TRBJ2-1, the CDR3 gives the full variable domain: DGGITQSPKYLFRKEGQNVTLSCEQNLNHDAMYWYRQDPGQGLRLIYYSQIVNDFQKGDIAEGYSVSREKKESFPLTVTSAQKNPTAFYLCASSIRNSFSGEQFFGPGTRLTVL.

By its share, this clonotype is medium-sized. The chain recombines TRBV11-2 with TRBJ2-1, with 10 nucleotides matching TRBD1. This CDR3 has 15 residues. Germline CDR1 and CDR2: SGHAT and FQNNGV. V gave up 4 bases and J gave up 2 bases; unmatched junction bases: 2. In nucleotides, the CDR3 is TGTGCCAGCAGCTCCGGGACAGGGGCCTACAATGAGCAGTTCTTC. This translates into CASSSGTGAYNEQFF.

By share, this clonotype ranks as medium-sized. The CDR3 DNA is TGTGCCAGCAGTGGAAAATCTTCTGGGGCCAACGTCCTGACTTTC. Translated, it gives CASSGKSSGANVLTF. The chain couples TRBV12-3 or TRBV12-4 to TRBJ2-6; no clear D gene. Trimming shortened V by 5 bases and J by 1 base, and 9 bases separated the two germline ends. The CDR3 is made up of 15 amino acids.

This clonotype is termed medium-sized. The V gene is TRBV3-1, the J gene TRBJ1-4, with D perhaps matching TRBD1 (6 bases). V was shortened by 0 bases and J by 7 bases, with 18 bases between the two germline ends. The V gene's germline CDR1 is LGHDT and CDR2 YNNKEL (reference sequence). CDR3 length equals 17 residues. In DNA form, the CDR3 reads TGTGCCAGCAGCCAAGATTTAGCAGGGGCCGGGGGTGAAAAACTGTTTTTT. Amino acids: CASSQDLAGAGGEKLFF.